This T cell receptor (beta chain) appears in the sequencing data of a study of PD-L1 blockade in urothelial cancer. Study background: Patients commenced atezolizumab in 2014, and it was given at 1,200 mg intravenously every 3 weeks. Patients' histories included 0 to 3 prior chemotherapy regimens.

Germline values: CDR1 MNHEY, CDR2 SMNVEV (reference sequence). Trimming at V came to 9 bases and at J to 9 bases, leaving 15 bases not matched to a gene. This CDR3 has 14 residues. Templates that were synthetic TCR analogs were spiked into each PCR. Using immunoSEQ multiplex PCR, the repertoire was profiled, and TCRdb retains in-frame clones only, with some absent. The sample carries roughly 110,000 clones, approximately 90% recorded once. The time point was: peripheral blood 6 weeks after treatment start. The specimen was PBMCs, collected around atezolizumab (anti-PD-L1) treatment. This rearrangement joins TRBV27 to TRBJ1-1; TRBD1 agrees at 8 bases. The clonotype comes from a man between 60 and 70 years old with urothelial cancer. Here the CDR3 DNA reads TGTGCCAGTGTCGGACAGGGACGCAGTGCCAAAGCTTTCTTT. This translates into CASVGQGRSAKAFF.